This record covers a single T cell receptor beta chain. The sample comes from a study of T cell changes during pregnancy in multiple sclerosis. Looked up from germline, CDR1 is MGHRA and CDR2 is YSYEKL. This CDR3 region has 14 residues. J lost 8 bases, V lost 4 bases, and 4 bases had no gene match. Assay: immunoSEQ multiplex PCR; the TCRdb copy retains only in-frame clones and omits some. The sample yields 30,000 to 35,000 clones, around nine tenths seen once. Sample: CD8+ T cells from peripheral blood mononuclear cells, taken before pregnancy. The sequence derives from a female donor with multiple sclerosis, enrolled in a pregnancy study. The rearrangement links TRBV4-1 to TRBJ1-4; 10 positions match TRBD1. The DNA for the CDR3 is TGCGCCAGCAGCCGCCCGGGACAGGGGGAAAAACTGTTTTTT. Amino acid sequence: CASSRPGQGEKLFF.